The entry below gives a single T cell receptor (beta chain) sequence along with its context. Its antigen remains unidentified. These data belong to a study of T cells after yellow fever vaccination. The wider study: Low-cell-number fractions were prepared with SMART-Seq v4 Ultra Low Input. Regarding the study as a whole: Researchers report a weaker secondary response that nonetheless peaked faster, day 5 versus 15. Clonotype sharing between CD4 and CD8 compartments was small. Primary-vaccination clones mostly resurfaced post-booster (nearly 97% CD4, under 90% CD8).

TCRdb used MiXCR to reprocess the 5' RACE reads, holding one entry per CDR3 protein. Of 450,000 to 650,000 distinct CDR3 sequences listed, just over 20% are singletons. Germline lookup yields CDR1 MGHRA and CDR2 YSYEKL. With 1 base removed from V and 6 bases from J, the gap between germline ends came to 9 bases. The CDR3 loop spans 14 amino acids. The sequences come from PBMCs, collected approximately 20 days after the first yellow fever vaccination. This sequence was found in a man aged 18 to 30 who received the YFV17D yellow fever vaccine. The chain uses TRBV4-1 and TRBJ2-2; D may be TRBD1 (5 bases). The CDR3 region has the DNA TGCGCCAGCAGCCAAGTCGGCAGGGCCGGGGAGCTGTTTTTT. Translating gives CASSQVGRAGELFF.